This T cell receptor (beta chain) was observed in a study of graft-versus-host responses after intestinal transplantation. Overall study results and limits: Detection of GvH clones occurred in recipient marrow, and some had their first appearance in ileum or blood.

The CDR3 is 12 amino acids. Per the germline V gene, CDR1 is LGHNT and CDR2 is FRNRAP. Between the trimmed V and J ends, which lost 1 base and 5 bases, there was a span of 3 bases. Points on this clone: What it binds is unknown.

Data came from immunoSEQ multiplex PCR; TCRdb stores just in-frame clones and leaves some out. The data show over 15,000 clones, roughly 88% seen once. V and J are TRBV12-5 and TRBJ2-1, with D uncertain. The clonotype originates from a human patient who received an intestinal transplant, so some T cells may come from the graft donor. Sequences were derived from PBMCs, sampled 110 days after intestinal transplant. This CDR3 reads CASGLDHNEQFF. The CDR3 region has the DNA TGTGCTAGTGGTTTGGACCACAATGAGCAGTTCTTC.